This T cell receptor (beta chain) stems from a study of blood T cell repertoires in COVID-19. Across the whole study: Material from acute and convalescent COVID-19 was sourced from the United States, Italy and Spain.

In the original processing: Amplification from reference gene primers served as the basis for estimated nucleated cell counts. Using immunoSEQ multiplex PCR, the repertoire was profiled, and TCRdb retains in-frame clones only, with some absent. V, J and clone size derive from that table, while D and trimming were established from the DNA sequence. The table lists around 260,000 clones, roughly 88% of them singletons. The source of this sequence is a human donor in a cohort sampled during active COVID-19. Sequenced sample: peripheral blood.

In DNA form, the CDR3 reads TGTGCCAGCAGCGGAGACAGAGGTTTCTATGGCTACACCTTC. Its translation is CASSGDRGFYGYTF. The genes are TRBV28 and TRBJ1-2; tentatively, D is TRBD1 (5 bases). The CDR3 has 14 residues. Trimming removed 6 bases at V and 4 bases at J, with 15 bases between. Germline CDR1 MDHEN, CDR2 SYDVKM.